The text below deals with one TCR beta chain. Its target is not known. This sample is drawn from a study of cytomegalovirus exposure and HLA in healthy donors. Study-wide points: A reported reduction in N-insertions relative to the roughly 700-donor mean was seen in an Asian-associated ancestry cluster in a later analysis. What a later analysis showed was that several of the most significant clusters appeared linked to common viral pathogens.

CDR1 and CDR2 from the germline V gene are MDHEN and SYDVKM. The ends were cut back, 2 bases at V and 2 bases at J, with 7 bases in the middle. There are 14 residues in the CDR3. Both 60 Vbeta primers and 13 Jbeta primers went into the PCR. TCRdb's copy holds only in-frame clones and misses some; the assay was immunoSEQ multiplex PCR. The sample shows about 120,000 clones, about 81% of them seen only once. Sequenced input: PBMCs. The sequence derives from a woman aged 40 to 55 in good health and CMV-seropositive. The chain links TRBV28 to TRBJ1-5; no clear D. CDR3 nucleotide sequence: TGTGCCAGCAGTTTAGGCGGAGGCAATCAGCCCCAGCATTTT. Protein: CASSLGGGNQPQHF. Full variable domain (rest looked up from reference TRBV28 and TRBJ1-5): DVKVTQSSRYLVKRTGEKVFLECVQDMDHENMFWYRQDPGLGLRLIYFSYDVKMKEKGDIPEGYSVSREKKERFSLILESASTNQTSMYLCASSLGGGNQPQHFGDGTRLSIL.